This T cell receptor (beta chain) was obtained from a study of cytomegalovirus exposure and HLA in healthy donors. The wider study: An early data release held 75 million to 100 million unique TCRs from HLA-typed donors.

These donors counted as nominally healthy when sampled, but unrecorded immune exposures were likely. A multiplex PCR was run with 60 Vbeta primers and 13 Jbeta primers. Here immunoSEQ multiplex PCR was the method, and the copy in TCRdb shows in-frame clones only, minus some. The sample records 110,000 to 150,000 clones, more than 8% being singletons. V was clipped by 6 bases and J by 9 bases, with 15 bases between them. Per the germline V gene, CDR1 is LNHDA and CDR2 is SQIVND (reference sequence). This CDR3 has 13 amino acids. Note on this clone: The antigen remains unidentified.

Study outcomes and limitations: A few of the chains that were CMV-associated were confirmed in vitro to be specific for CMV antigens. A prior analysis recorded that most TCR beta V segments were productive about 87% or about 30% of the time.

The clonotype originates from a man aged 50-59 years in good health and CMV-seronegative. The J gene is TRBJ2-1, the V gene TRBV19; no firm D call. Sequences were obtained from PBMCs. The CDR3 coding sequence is TGTGCCAGTAGACGAAACTCACGCGGTGAGCAGTTCTTC. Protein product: CASRRNSRGEQFF.